The table lists the clone carrying this T cell receptor (beta chain) with a few counts. Its target is unknown. This sample is part of a study of blood T cells in healthy people across ages. Notes on the study in general: The recorded TCR beta diversity per million T cells decreased in a roughly linear manner with age.

Primed by a sample-barcoded 5' primer and a J-beta primer mix, a second PCR proceeded for 7 to 11 cycles. MiXCR, applied by TCRdb to the 5' RACE reads, yields one record per CDR3 protein. The table records roughly 1,700,000 distinct CDR3 sequences, roughly 28% of them present only once. The CDR3 spans 16 residues. J gave up 2 bases and V 2 bases, and 5 bases lay outside the gene matches. Germline-derived CDR1 and CDR2 are SGHRS and YFSETQ. The chain links TRBV5-1 to TRBJ2-1; 9 bases agree with TRBD2. The specimen sequenced was blood. This TCR was recovered from a woman aged 25 to 39 in good health. Here the CDR3 DNA reads TGCGCCAGCAGCTTAGCGGGAGGTCCGCCCTACAATGAGCAGTTCTTC. Residues: CASSLAGGPPYNEQFF.